Listed below are T cell receptor beta chains from one sample, sequenced in a study of blood T cell repertoires in COVID-19. Profiling relied on immunoSEQ multiplex PCR, and the TCRdb table lists in-frame clones only, not all of them. The sample includes approximately 250,000 clones, 65% to 90% seen only once; the top ten take 5.1%. Sequencing was carried out using peripheral blood. The receptor source for this set is a man aged 45 to 65 with COVID-19, enrolled during active disease. Both conserved end residues are part of each CDR3. D genes are given only for firm matches.

.,TRBV25-1,TRBJ2-2,TGTGCCAGCAGTGAGACAGGTTACACCGGGGAGCTGTTTTTT,CASSETGYTGELFF
TRBD1,TRBV6-5,TRBJ1-3,TGTGCCAGCAGTCAGAACAGGGGTTCTGGAAACACCATATATTTT,CASSQNRGSGNTIYF
.,TRBV18,TRBJ1-6,TGTGCCAGCTCACCCGACAGGCTCTGGACACCCCTCCACTTT,CASSPDRLWTPLHF
TRBD1,TRBV2,TRBJ1-2,TGTGCCAGCAGTGAAGGGGACAGGCCCTCTGGCTACACCTTC,CASSEGDRPSGYTF
TRBD2,TRBV3-1/TRBV3-2,TRBJ2-5,TGTGCCACCACCGGACTAGCGGGGGGCTTGGAGACCCAGTACTTC,CATTGLAGGLETQYF
.,TRBV5-1,TRBJ1-5,TGCGCCAGCAGCTTTACAGGGACTAGCAATCAGCCCCAGCATTTT,CASSFTGTSNQPQHF
.,TRBV29-1,TRBJ2-3,TGCAGCGTTGGTGTGGGGGCACCAGATACGCAGTATTTT,CSVGVGAPDTQYF
.,TRBV7-2,TRBJ1-5,TGTGCCAGCAGCTTAGACAGGTCCTTACGGCCCCAGCATTTT,CASSLDRSLRPQHF
.,TRBV5-1,TRBJ1-2,TGCGCCAGCGCGCGGGGAGTTCGGGAGAACTATGGCTACACCTTC,CASARGVRENYGYTF
TRBD2,TRBV5-1,TRBJ2-5,TGCGCCAGCAGCCATAGCGGGGGCACCCAAGAGACCCAGTACTTC,CASSHSGGTQETQYF
.,TRBV6-2/TRBV6-3,TRBJ1-5,TGTGCCAGCAGCTCGCCCCCAAAGCCCAATCAGCCCCAGCATTTT,CASSSPPKPNQPQHF
TRBD1,TRBV5-1,TRBJ2-7,TGCGCCAGCAGCGCCGCCCTCGGGACAGGGGTCTACGAGCAGTACTTC,CASSAALGTGVYEQYF
TRBD2,TRBV7-2,TRBJ2-3,TGTGCCAGCAGCCCGGCAGGGACTAGCGGGGGGTGGGATACGCAGTATTTT,CASSPAGTSGGWDTQYF